These 23 T cell receptor beta chains came from one sample sequenced in a study of T cell responses to AZD1222 COVID-19 vaccine. Sequencing used immunoSEQ multiplex PCR; TCRdb keeps in-frame clones, though not all of them. The sample has tens of thousands of clones; roughly 90% are singletons. The material was peripheral blood, obtained on day 0 of AZD1222 vaccination. The receptors originated from an adult in good health.

The J gene is TRBJ2-5, the V gene TRBV28; 11 positions match TRBD2. Germline V gene lookup returns CDR1 MDHEN and CDR2 SYDVKM. The CDR3 is 17 amino acids. V was clipped by 5 bases and J by 4 bases; unmatched bases: 12. The CDR3 DNA reads TGTGCCAGCAGTCTTAGCGGGGGGGCAACGGTGCGAGAGACCCAGTACTTC. Amino acids: CASSLSGGATVRETQYF.

This clone was found a few times. The chain couples TRBV10-2 to TRBJ2-7; 7 nucleotides agree with TRBD1. This CDR3 is 15 amino acids long. CDR1 and CDR2 (germline): WSHSY, SAAADI. After removal of 0 bases from V and 0 bases from J, the junction contained 2 bases not matched to a gene. The CDR3: CASSESNRGSYEQYF. The CDR3, as DNA: TGCGCCAGCAGTGAGTCTAACAGGGGCTCCTACGAGCAGTACTTC.

The rearrangement uses TRBV6-5 and TRBJ1-5, with D unresolved. The ends were cut back, 9 bases at V and 3 bases at J, with 12 bases in the middle. CDR3 size: 13 residues. Germline V gene lookup returns CDR1 MNHEY and CDR2 SVGAGI. The CDR3 spells CASVLGYNQPQHF. CDR3 bases: TGTGCCAGTGTATTGGGGTACAATCAGCCCCAGCATTTT.

J is TRBJ2-5 and V is TRBV5-4; 9 bases are shared with TRBD1. This CDR3 contains 14 residues. Germline V gives CDR1 SGHNT, CDR2 YYREEE (reference sequence). The J segment lost 7 bases and the V segment lost 2 bases, leaving 6 bases of the junction unmatched. The DNA for the CDR3 is TGTGCCAGCAGCTTACAGGGGGCGCTGGGGACCCAGTACTTC. This encodes CASSLQGALGTQYF. The full variable domain, rest sourced from reference TRBV5-4 and TRBJ2-5, is ETGVTQSPTHLIKTRGQQVTLRCSSQSGHNTVSWYQQALGQGPQFIFQYYREEENGRGNFPPRFSGLQFPNYSSELNVNALELDDSALYLCASSLQGALGTQYFGPGTRLLVL.

DNA for the CDR3: TGTGCCAGCAGCTCGGCCCGACTAGCGGCCTACAATGAGCAGTTCTTC. Amino acid sequence: CASSSARLAAYNEQFF. The chain links TRBV11-3 to TRBJ2-1, with 9 positions matching TRBD2. The CDR3 length is 16 residues. The junction had 6 bases not matched to a gene; V was cut back by 4 bases and J by 2 bases. Per the germline V gene, CDR1 is SGHNT and CDR2 is YENEEA.

This rearrangement joins TRBV12-3 or TRBV12-4 to TRBJ1-2, with 9 bases aligning to TRBD1. V lost 8 bases and J lost 3; bases outside the gene matches: 4. The CDR3 extends over 13 amino acids. In DNA, the CDR3 is TGTGCCAGCGGGGACAGGGACTACTATGGCTACACCTTC. This encodes CASGDRDYYGYTF.

This clone was recorded only once. The chain couples TRBV18 to TRBJ1-6; D possibly corresponds to TRBD1 (6 bases). Germline V gene sequence: CDR1 KGHSH, CDR2 LQKENI. V shed 2 bases and J shed 15 bases, with 14 bases lying between them. This CDR3 contains 13 residues. The CDR3, as DNA: TGTGCCAGCTCACCATACGCAGGGGAAGACCTCCACTTT. This encodes CASSPYAGEDLHF.

The chain has TRBV11-2 and TRBJ2-7, with TRBD1 as a possible D gene (6 bases). The germline gives CDR1 SGHAT, CDR2 FQNNGV. The CDR3 totals 14 residues. Trimming pared 5 bases from V and 0 bases from J, leaving 11 bases between. This CDR3 is CASSTWTDSYEQYF. In nucleotides, the CDR3 is TGTGCCAGCAGCACTTGGACAGACTCCTACGAGCAGTACTTC. The whole variable domain, filled in from reference TRBV11-2 and TRBJ2-7, reads EAGVAQSPRYKIIEKRQSVAFWCNPISGHATLYWYQQILGQGPKLLIQFQNNGVVDDSQLPKDRFSAERLKGVDSTLKIQPAKLEDSAVYLCASSTWTDSYEQYFGPGTRLTVT.

This chain uses TRBV20-1 with TRBJ2-7; 7 bases are shared with TRBD1. Per the germline V gene, CDR1 is DFQATT and CDR2 is SNEGSKA (reference sequence). V was pared by 4 bases and J by 6 bases, with 3 bases of the junction left unmatched. The CDR3 extends over 11 amino acids. The CDR3 here is CSANRGREQYF. In DNA, the CDR3 is TGCAGTGCTAACAGGGGTCGCGAGCAGTACTTC.

The V gene is TRBV5-1, the J gene TRBJ2-3; possibly TRBD2 for D (5 bases). Germline V gene lookup returns CDR1 SGHRS and CDR2 YFSETQ. This CDR3 region has 16 residues. With 3 bases removed from V and 6 bases from J, the gap between germline ends came to 20 bases. The CDR3 DNA sequence: TGCGCCAGCAGCTCCCGGAAAGGACTTCGGGTTGATACGCAGTATTTT. Translated: CASSSRKGLRVDTQYF. Full variable domain (missing parts from reference TRBV5-1 and TRBJ2-3): KAGVTQTPRYLIKTRGQQVTLSCSPISGHRSVSWYQQTPGQGLQFLFEYFSETQRNKGNFPGRFSGRQFSNSRSEMNVSTLELGDSALYLCASSSRKGLRVDTQYFGPGTRLTVL.

This clone has a single count. The chain joins TRBV25-1 to TRBJ2-5, with 9 bases aligning to TRBD1. The CDR3 contains 18 residues. The germline V gene has CDR1 MGHDK and CDR2 SYGVNS. The ends lost 4 bases at V and 5 bases at J; junction bases unmatched: 17. In DNA, the CDR3 is TGTGCCAGCAGTGGGGGGGCTACAGGGGGCCGTGGAGTTGAGACCCAGTACTTC. Translating gives CASSGGATGGRGVETQYF.

CDR3 protein: CASSAEASNQPQHF. DNA of the CDR3: TGTGCCAGCAGTGCAGAGGCTAGCAATCAGCCCCAGCATTTT. The chain joins TRBV6-2 or TRBV6-3 to TRBJ1-5; D gene uncertain. This CDR3 spans 14 amino acids. V lost 5 bases, J lost 0 bases, and 8 bases lay in between. Germline loops: CDR1 MNHEY, CDR2 SVGEGT.

This sequence joins TRBV5-1 and TRBJ1-6; D is unclear. This CDR3 contains 14 residues. The V and J ends lost 3 bases and 6 bases respectively, with 10 bases between them. Germline loops: CDR1 SGHRS, CDR2 YFSETQ. CDR3 nucleotide sequence: TGCGCCAGCAGCTCCGGCGGGATTAATTCACCCCTCCACTTT. Its protein is CASSSGGINSPLHF.

The DNA of the CDR3 is TGCGCCAGCAGACAGGGGTCTGGAAACACCATATATTTT. As protein: CASRQGSGNTIYF. The chain joins TRBV5-1 to TRBJ1-3; 7 bases map to TRBD1. Per germline, CDR1 SGHRS and CDR2 YFSETQ. V shed 5 bases and J 1 base; nucleotides not matched to a gene: 0. The CDR3 loop spans 13 amino acids.

In this sample, this clone turned up a few times. The chain is built from TRBV18 and TRBJ1-3, with D possibly being TRBD1 (5 bases). Trimming removed 3 bases at V and 2 bases at J, with 14 bases between. The CDR3 is 16 residues long. The germline V gene encodes CDR1 KGHSH and CDR2 LQKENI. CDR3 bases: TGTGCCAGCTCACCGCAGGGAGCCGGGCCTGGAAACACCATATATTTT. Protein: CASSPQGAGPGNTIYF.

The chain couples TRBV6-5 to TRBJ1-5, with a weak D call TRBD1 (6 bases). V was clipped by 0 bases and J by 7 bases, with 13 bases between them. The CDR3 runs 15 residues. Per the germline V gene, CDR1 is MNHEY and CDR2 is SVGAGI. CDR3 amino acids: CASSYSWTAGQPQHF. The CDR3 DNA reads as TGTGCCAGCAGTTACTCTTGGACAGCCGGACAGCCCCAGCATTTT.

The rearrangement joins TRBV7-8 to TRBJ2-3; 13 nucleotides align to TRBD2. Germline CDR1 is SGHVS and CDR2 is FQNEAQ. J was trimmed by 0 bases and V by 4 bases; bases with no gene match: 13. The CDR3 extends over 20 amino acids. As DNA, the CDR3 is TGTGCCAGCAGCTCTAAACTAGCGGGGGGGCCATCCACTAGCACAGATACGCAGTATTTT. Protein product: CASSSKLAGGPSTSTDTQYF.

This chain uses TRBV7-8 with TRBJ1-2; TRBD1 matches 10 bases. Germline CDR1 is SGHVS and CDR2 is FQNEAQ. V was pared by 5 bases and J by 5 bases, with 8 bases of the junction left unmatched. The CDR3 totals 15 residues. The CDR3 DNA sequence: TGTGCCAGCAGCCTGACGACAGGGGGCGGTTATGGCTACACCTTC. Its protein product is CASSLTTGGGYGYTF.

This chain uses TRBV6-2 or TRBV6-3 with TRBJ2-4, with 8 nucleotides matching TRBD1. The ends lost 2 bases at V and 0 bases at J; junction bases unmatched: 12. Germline V CDR1 and CDR2: MNHEY, SVGEGT. The CDR3 contains 19 residues. CDR3 nucleotides: TGTGCCAGCAGTTACGGGGGGACAGGCGTTCGACTAGCCAAAAACATTCAGTACTTC. It encodes CASSYGGTGVRLAKNIQYF.

The V call is TRBV5-4, the J call TRBJ1-2; D remains unclear. Trimming removed 4 bases from V and 6 bases from J, with 31 bases in between. CDR1 SGHNT and CDR2 YYREEE come from the germline V gene (reference sequence). This CDR3 is built from 19 residues. The CDR3 bases are TGTGCCAGCAGCCCATGGGGTTTCTCCTTGGACCCACTAGGAGATGGCTACACCTTC. Its protein is CASSPWGFSLDPLGDGYTF.

The chain carries TRBV5-1 and TRBJ2-1; 13 nucleotides align to TRBD2. This CDR3 is 19 amino acids long. Germline loops: CDR1 SGHRS, CDR2 YFSETQ. V trimming: 6 bases; J trimming: 8 bases; junction bases outside the gene matches: 20. The CDR3 DNA is TGCGCCAGCACCCAGCATACTAGCGGGGGGGCCGAGGTCTTTTATGAGCAGTTCTTC. Amino acid sequence: CASTQHTSGGAEVFYEQFF.

The chain employs TRBV7-2 and TRBJ2-5, with D perhaps being TRBD1 or TRBD2 (5 bases each). The V and J ends lost 3 bases and 4 bases respectively, with 12 bases between them. This CDR3 is built from 14 residues. Germline V gene lookup returns CDR1 SGHTA and CDR2 FQGNSA. DNA for the CDR3: TGTGCCAGCAGCTTGAGGGTTGGGGGAGAGACCCAGTACTTC. Translating gives CASSLRVGGETQYF.

This chain joins TRBV9 and TRBJ1-4; 7 bases are a match to TRBD1. CDR1 SGDLS and CDR2 YYNGEE come from the germline V gene. The junction had 7 bases not matched to a gene; V was cut back by 4 bases and J by 7 bases. CDR3 length: 14 residues. This CDR3 is CASSLGGGGEKLFF. CDR3 bases: TGTGCCAGCAGCCTAGGGGGCGGGGGTGAAAAACTGTTTTTT.